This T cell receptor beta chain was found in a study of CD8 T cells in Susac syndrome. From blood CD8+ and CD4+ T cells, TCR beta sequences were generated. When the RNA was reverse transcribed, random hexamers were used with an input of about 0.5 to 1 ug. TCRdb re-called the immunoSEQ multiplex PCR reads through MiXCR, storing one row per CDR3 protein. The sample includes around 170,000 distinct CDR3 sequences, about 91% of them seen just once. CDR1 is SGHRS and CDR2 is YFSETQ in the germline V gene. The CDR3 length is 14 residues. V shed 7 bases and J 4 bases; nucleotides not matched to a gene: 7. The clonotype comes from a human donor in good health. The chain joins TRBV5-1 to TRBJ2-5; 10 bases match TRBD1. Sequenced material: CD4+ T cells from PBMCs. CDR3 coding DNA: TGCGCCAGCGGTCCGGGACAGGGGCCAGAGACCCAGTACTTC. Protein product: CASGPGQGPETQYF.